This T cell receptor beta chain was sequenced during a study of blood T cell repertoires in COVID-19. Study context: Sample material is recorded as cDNA or gDNA derived from T cells, B-cell-depleted T cells, or PBMCs.

The CDR3 spans 14 residues. CDR1 and CDR2 (germline): SGHAT, FQNNGV. V lost 1 base and J 5 bases, leaving 11 bases between the germline ends. The table came from immunoSEQ multiplex PCR; TCRdb's copy has only in-frame clones and leaves some out. The data contain 150,000 to 200,000 clones, roughly 90% of them singletons. The TCR comes from a man aged 25-45 years with COVID-19, enrolled during active disease. The sequenced material came from peripheral blood. This rearrangement joins TRBV11-2 to TRBJ1-2; D uncertain. DNA for the CDR3: TGTGCCAGCAGCTTAGCAGGCAGCCATTATGGCTACACCTTC. This translates into CASSLAGSHYGYTF.